Here is one T cell receptor beta chain with its context. The antigen remains undetermined. The assay was immunoSEQ multiplex PCR, and TCRdb's table has in-frame clones only and misses some. The sample consists of roughly 41,000 clones, about four fifths of them appearing once. Fewer than 130,000 naive or memory CD4+ cells were cultured with CEF peptides for approximately 11 days. The V gene's germline CDR1 is LNHDA and CDR2 SQIVND (reference sequence). Trimming took off 5 bases at V and 4 bases at J, with 12 bases between the two ends. The CDR3 runs 14 residues. This sample is drawn from a study of CD4 T cells in relation to SARS-CoV-2 and coronaviruses.

The chain recombines TRBV19 with TRBJ2-1; D is ambiguous. This sequence was found in an adult with COVID-19. The sample taken for sequencing was naive CD4+ T cells from PBMCs, cultured in vitro. Subset here: naive CD4+ T cells isolated by negative enrichment. In nucleotides, the CDR3 is TGTGCCAGTAGTTCTCTTTGGAGTTACAATGAGCAGTTCTTC. Its protein product is CASSSLWSYNEQFF.